The rows below give T cell receptor beta chains drawn from one sample of a study of CD8+ T cells in alopecia areata. The protocol was immunoSEQ multiplex PCR, while the TCRdb copy is restricted to in-frame clones and leaves out a portion. Of about 99,000 clones in the sample, approximately 90% are singletons; the top ten hold 8.5% to 14%. The sample here was CD8+ T cells sorted from blood, taken around week 31, from a patient treated with tofacitinib. Every receptor here comes from a human donor with alopecia areata. The CDR3 runs from the conserved cysteine through the conserved F or W. A D gene is named only where the DNA matches it firmly. Expanded clones are given a class, and other clones once, few, many or no size at all.

D gene	V gene	clone size	J gene	CDR3 DNA	CDR3 protein
-	TRBV27	few	TRBJ2-1	TGTGCCAGCAGTTTGGCAGGGAGTGTACATGAGCAGTTCTTC	CASSLAGSVHEQFF
-	TRBV5-6	-	TRBJ2-7	TGTGCCAGCAGCTTGGGGCCCGGGCGAGGGTCGGCCTCCTACGAGCAGTACTTC	CASSLGPGRGSASYEQYF
TRBD1	TRBV7-8	-	TRBJ1-5	TGTGCCAGCAGTCTAACCCCTCTGACAGGGTTGGTACAGCCCCAGCATTTT	CASSLTPLTGLVQPQHF
-	TRBV7-6	-	TRBJ1-2	TGTGCCAGCAGCTTAACGGGGGCGCCTAACTATGGCTACACCTTC	CASSLTGAPNYGYTF
-	TRBV6-4	-	TRBJ1-1	TGTGCCAGCAGTTTAGACGGAGACACTGAAGCTTTCTTT	CASSLDGDTEAFF
-	TRBV7-9	-	TRBJ1-5	TGTGCCAGCAGCTTAGACCCTACCTCCCAGGGTACTAGCAATCAGCCCCAGCATTTT	CASSLDPTSQGTSNQPQHF
-	TRBV6-6	-	TRBJ2-7	TGTGCCAGCAGTTACTCTAGCTACGAGCAGTACTTC	CASSYSSYEQYF
TRBD2	TRBV30	-	TRBJ2-1	TGTGCCTGGAGTTCCATCCCCCGACTAGCGGGAGGGAAAAGCTCCTACAATGAGCAGTTCTTC	CAWSSIPRLAGGKSSYNEQFF
-	TRBV6-6	-	TRBJ2-2	TGTGCCAGCTGTGACACCGGGGAGCTGTTTTTT	CASCDTGELFF
TRBD1	TRBV19	-	TRBJ1-2	TGTGCCAGTAGCCTAGGACAGGGAGTCTATGGCTACACCTTC	CASSLGQGVYGYTF
-	TRBV2	-	TRBJ2-7	TGTGCCAGCAGTGAAGCGGGGGACAAATCCTACGAGCAGTACTTC	CASSEAGDKSYEQYF
TRBD2	TRBV2	-	TRBJ2-7	TGTGCCAGCAGTGCCGGACTAGCGGAACACCTTACGCCCTACGAGCAGTACTTC	CASSAGLAEHLTPYEQYF
-	TRBV6-5	-	TRBJ2-2	TGTGCCAGCAGTCCCAGGGAGTTCAACACCGGGGAGCTGTTTTTT	CASSPREFNTGELFF
TRBD1	TRBV7-9	-	TRBJ2-7	TGTGCCAGCAGCCCCCGACAGGGGGGGAGCGAGCAGTACTTC	CASSPRQGGSEQYF
-	TRBV12-5	-	TRBJ1-4	TGTGCTAGTGGTTTGGACATCGCAACTAATGAAAAACTGTTTTTT	CASGLDIATNEKLFF
-	TRBV29-1	few	TRBJ2-7	TGCAGCGTTGAAGATCATGGCAGCTCCTACGAGCAGTACTTC	CSVEDHGSSYEQYF
-	TRBV27	-	TRBJ2-2	TGTGCCAGCAGTCTACTGCCGAACACCGGGGAGCTGTTTTTT	CASSLLPNTGELFF
-	TRBV29-1	few	TRBJ2-4	TGCAGCGTCCGGGACAACATTCAGTACTTC	CSVRDNIQYF
TRBD2	TRBV29-1	-	TRBJ2-2	TGCAGCGTTGCCGGACTAGGTTTCACCGGGGAGCTGTTTTTT	CSVAGLGFTGELFF
-	TRBV4-1	-	TRBJ2-7	TGCGCCAGCAGCCAATCCCCTTCCTACGAGCAGTACTTC	CASSQSPSYEQYF
-	TRBV19	-	TRBJ2-3	TGTGCCAGTGGACTGGGGGCGGGAAGCACAGATACGCAGTATTTT	CASGLGAGSTDTQYF
TRBD2	TRBV6-1	-	TRBJ2-3	TGTGCCAGCAGTGAAGCAGAGACCGGGACTAACACAGATACGCAGTATTTT	CASSEAETGTNTDTQYF
-	TRBV27	-	TRBJ1-1	TGTGCCAGCAGTTTATATGGGAGCACTGAAGCTTTCTTT	CASSLYGSTEAFF
TRBD1	TRBV5-6	-	TRBJ2-7	TGTGCCAGCAGCTCCGGGACAGGGGGCGAGCAGTACTTC	CASSSGTGGEQYF
-	TRBV27	-	TRBJ2-7	TGTGCCAGCAGTTTGGACGGTTACGAGCAGTACTTC	CASSLDGYEQYF